This passage covers 29 T cell receptor beta chains from one sample sequenced in a study of early T cells in non-severe SARS-CoV-2 infection. TCRdb reprocessed the 5' RACE reads via MiXCR and lists one record per CDR3 protein. The sample holds fewer than 30,000 distinct CDR3 sequences, roughly 5.3% seen once. Sequencing was carried out using whole blood. These receptors were obtained from an adult who was a healthcare worker with PCR-confirmed SARS-CoV-2 infection or an uninfected control (not recorded which).

This chain uses TRBV5-5 with TRBJ2-7; D not resolved. Trimming pared 0 bases from V and 2 bases from J, leaving 6 bases between. This CDR3 comprises 13 residues. CDR1 SGHKS and CDR2 YYEKEE come from the germline V gene (reference sequence). The DNA for the CDR3 is TGTGCCAGCAGCTTGGGAAGAGCCTACGAGCAGTACTTC. This sequence encodes CASSLGRAYEQYF.

In this sample, this clonotype turned up many times. The chain carries TRBV19 and TRBJ1-2, with D unclear. The germline V and J ends were trimmed by 5 bases and 1 base, with 8 bases remaining between them. There are 13 residues in the CDR3. Germline V gene sequence: CDR1 LNHDA, CDR2 SQIVND (reference sequence). CDR3 sequence (DNA): TGTGCCAGTAGTTCACAGATTAACTATGGCTACACCTTC. Translating it yields CASSSQINYGYTF.

The sample holds many counts of this clonotype. J is TRBJ1-1 and V is TRBV29-1; D gene uncertain. CDR1 is SQVTM and CDR2 is ANQGSEA in the germline V gene. V lost 4 bases to trimming and J lost 2 bases, with 11 bases between them. The CDR3 is 13 amino acids. For the CDR3, the DNA is TGCAGCGTTGTAGGGCAGCTTAACACTGAAGCTTTCTTT. This encodes CSVVGQLNTEAFF. The variable domain in full, completed from reference TRBV29-1 and TRBJ1-1, reads SAVISQKPSRDICQRGTSLTIQCQVDSQVTMMFWYRQQPGQSLTLIATANQGSEATYESGFVIDKFPISRPNLTFSTLTVSNMSPEDSSIYLCSVVGQLNTEAFFGQGTRLTVV.

This clonotype appeared many times. The chain recombines TRBV20-1 with TRBJ2-7; the D call may be TRBD1 or TRBD2 (6 bases each). Germline CDR1 is DFQATT and CDR2 is SNEGSKA (reference sequence). V was cut by 3 bases and J by 4 bases, with 13 bases left in between. The CDR3 length is 13 residues. CDR3 DNA sequence: TGCAGTGCTAGTGTGGGGGGCATTTACGAGCAGTACTTC. It specifies CSASVGGIYEQYF.

The J gene is TRBJ2-7, the V gene TRBV30; D unresolved. CDR3 length: 15 residues. V gave up 3 bases and J gave up 0 bases, with 15 bases separating them. Germline assignment: CDR1 GTSNPN and CDR2 SVGIG (reference sequence). Here the CDR3 reads CAWSADILASYEQYF. The CDR3 bases are TGTGCCTGGAGCGCAGACATTCTCGCCTCCTACGAGCAGTACTTC.

This clonotype was detected ten times or more. The chain has TRBV15 and TRBJ2-3; 7 bases map to TRBD2. Germline V CDR1 and CDR2: LNHNV, YYDKDF (reference sequence). After removal of 5 bases from V and 0 bases from J, the junction contained 8 bases not matched to a gene. The CDR3 runs to 16 residues. CDR3 DNA: TGTGCCACCAGCCCCGGGGGGTCCTCTAGCACAGATACGCAGTATTTT. Amino acids: CATSPGGSSSTDTQYF.

By its share, this clonotype is medium-sized. The V and J genes are TRBV10-3 and TRBJ2-2; unclear D gene. Germline V gives CDR1 ENHRY, CDR2 SYGVKD. The CDR3 is 14 amino acids. Trimming stripped 0 bases from V and 5 bases from J, with 7 bases between. CDR3 residues: CAISESRGTGELFF. CDR3 DNA: TGTGCCATCAGTGAGTCTAGAGGAACCGGGGAGCTGTTTTTT.

This clonotype has at least ten counts. The CDR3, as DNA: TGTGCCAGCACCAACTCCAGGGGTATCTATGGCTACACCTTC. Translated, it gives CASTNSRGIYGYTF. The rearrangement uses TRBV6-6 and TRBJ1-2; perhaps TRBD1 as D (6 bases). V was clipped by 7 bases and J by 4 bases, with 16 bases between them. The CDR3 runs 14 residues. Germline-derived CDR1 and CDR2 are MNHNY and SVGAGI (reference sequence).

The chain is built from TRBV19 and TRBJ2-4; D is unclear. CDR3 size: 16 residues. CDR1 LNHDA and CDR2 SQIVND come from the germline V gene (reference sequence). V dropped 10 bases and J dropped 0 bases, with 19 bases sitting between them. CDR3 sequence reads: CATPSVLVLAKNIQYF. CDR3 DNA sequence: TGTGCCACCCCATCGGTGTTGGTATTAGCCAAAAACATTCAGTACTTC.

This clonotype has a handful of counts. The chain combines TRBV7-9 with TRBJ1-1; the D is unclear. Trimming cost V 6 bases and J 4 bases, with 9 bases left between them. This CDR3 has 12 amino acids. Germline-derived CDR1 and CDR2 are SEHNR and FQNEAQ (reference sequence). CDR3 bases: TGTGCCAGCAGTCTCTCGGGCACTGAAGCTTTCTTT. Protein product: CASSLSGTEAFF.

This clonotype is medium-sized. The chain carries TRBV20-1 and TRBJ1-5, with D unclear. Trimming shortened V by 3 bases and J by 3 bases, and 9 bases separated the two germline ends. Per germline, CDR1 DFQATT and CDR2 SNEGSKA (reference sequence). CDR3 length: 13 residues. DNA of the CDR3: TGCAGTGCTAGTCAGTGGGCCAATCAGCCCCAGCATTTT. It codes for CSASQWANQPQHF.

The chain links TRBV11-3 to TRBJ2-2, with D tentatively TRBD1 (6 bases). The CDR3 consists of 14 residues. Germline assignment: CDR1 SGHNT and CDR2 YENEEA. V dropped 5 bases and J dropped 4 bases, with 11 bases sitting between them. The CDR3 is CASSIRGSTGELFF. The CDR3 nucleotides are TGTGCCAGCAGCATCAGGGGAAGCACCGGGGAGCTGTTTTTT.

This chain links TRBV20-1 with TRBJ2-7; 12 bases are shared with TRBD2. Germline V gives CDR1 DFQATT, CDR2 SNEGSKA (reference sequence). V lost 4 bases and J lost 3; bases outside the gene matches: 4. This CDR3 contains 14 residues. CDR3 in amino acids: CSAIPGLAGYEQYF. In DNA form, the CDR3 reads TGCAGTGCTATCCCGGGACTAGCGGGCTACGAGCAGTACTTC.

This clonotype appeared a few times. The genes are TRBV6-4 and TRBJ2-2, with D tentatively TRBD1 or TRBD2 (6 bases each). The germline V gene has CDR1 MRHNA and CDR2 SNTAGT. The germline V and J ends were trimmed by 7 bases and 0 bases, with 9 bases remaining between them. The CDR3 loop spans 14 amino acids. CDR3: CASTGASNTGELFF. In DNA, the CDR3 is TGTGCCAGCACGGGGGCTTCGAACACCGGGGAGCTGTTTTTT.

This clonotype was counted many times. The chain employs TRBV5-1 and TRBJ2-3, with TRBD2 as a possible D gene (6 bases). There are 16 residues in the CDR3. Germline-derived CDR1 and CDR2 are SGHRS and YFSETQ. The V gene lost 0 bases and the J gene lost 4 bases, with 15 bases spanning the gap. The CDR3 DNA sequence: TGCGCCAGCAGCTTGGTCGGCGGGAATAGGGCAGATACGCAGTATTTT. Amino acids: CASSLVGGNRADTQYF.

This clonotype was seen at least ten times. V usage is TRBV4-1 and J usage is TRBJ2-1; D ambiguous. This CDR3 has 13 amino acids. Germline CDR1 is MGHRA and CDR2 is YSYEKL. Deletions cut 0 bases from V and 7 bases from J, with 7 bases between. CDR3 residues: CASSQEGTNEQFF. For the CDR3, the DNA is TGCGCCAGCAGCCAAGAGGGTACTAATGAGCAGTTCTTC.

At least ten counts were recorded for this clonotype. The chain couples TRBV20-1 to TRBJ2-1, with 8 bases identical to TRBD2. The germline V gene has CDR1 DFQATT and CDR2 SNEGSKA (reference sequence). V trimming: 4 bases; J trimming: 2 bases; junction bases outside the gene matches: 7. The CDR3 totals 15 residues. The CDR3 protein is CSANPGGRTYNEQFF. For the CDR3, the DNA is TGCAGTGCTAATCCTGGCGGGAGGACCTACAATGAGCAGTTCTTC.

The gene calls are TRBV11-2 and TRBJ2-7; the D is unclear. Deletions cut 7 bases from V and 3 bases from J, with 13 bases between. The CDR3 runs 13 residues. In germline, CDR1 is SGHAT, CDR2 FQNNGV. The CDR3 protein is CASTRAPLYEQYF. In nucleotides, the CDR3 is TGTGCCAGCACTAGGGCACCACTCTACGAGCAGTACTTC. Together with reference TRBV11-2 and TRBJ2-7, the CDR3 gives the full variable domain: EAGVAQSPRYKIIEKRQSVAFWCNPISGHATLYWYQQILGQGPKLLIQFQNNGVVDDSQLPKDRFSAERLKGVDSTLKIQPAKLEDSAVYLCASTRAPLYEQYFGPGTRLTVT.

There are many counts of this clonotype. The chain carries TRBV20-1 and TRBJ2-5; maybe TRBD2 (6 bases). The germline V gene encodes CDR1 DFQATT and CDR2 SNEGSKA (reference sequence). The V gene lost 2 bases and the J gene lost 1 base, with 17 bases spanning the gap. The CDR3 has 16 amino acids. Here the CDR3 DNA reads TGCAGTGCTAGACATTATGGCGGGGCGACCCAAGAGACCCAGTACTTC. Translating gives CSARHYGGATQETQYF.

This clonotype showed up many times. The chain joins TRBV27 to TRBJ2-4; D might be TRBD2 (6 bases). Trimming left V 2 bases short and J 4 bases short, with 9 bases between. Germline V gene lookup returns CDR1 MNHEY and CDR2 SMNVEV (reference sequence). The CDR3 has 14 amino acids. The DNA for the CDR3 is TGTGCCAGCAGTTTAGCGGGGCGTAAAAACATTCAGTACTTC. This codes for CASSLAGRKNIQYF.

J is TRBJ1-2 and V is TRBV28, with TRBD1 as a possible D gene (5 bases). In germline, CDR1 is MDHEN, CDR2 SYDVKM. This CDR3 has 15 residues. V was trimmed by 7 bases and J by 2 bases, leaving 17 bases between them. DNA of the CDR3: TGTGCCAGCACCTTAGTGGGGGAAGGAAACTATGGCTACACCTTC. Protein product: CASTLVGEGNYGYTF.

The table lists this clonotype with many counts. The chain joins TRBV20-1 to TRBJ2-1; 11 nucleotides line up with TRBD1. The CDR3 is 17 amino acids. From germline, CDR1 is DFQATT and CDR2 SNEGSKA (reference sequence). V dropped 1 base and J dropped 6; count of bases not matched to a gene: 11. The CDR3 coding sequence is TGCAGTGCTAGAGCTAACTTCGGACAGGGGGCAACCAATGAGCAGTTCTTC. Its protein product is CSARANFGQGATNEQFF.

This clonotype is termed medium-sized (0.01 to 0.1%). The rearrangement joins TRBV7-2 to TRBJ2-6; no firm D call. Germline values: CDR1 SGHTA, CDR2 FQGNSA. The CDR3 extends over 14 amino acids. V lost 3 bases to trimming and J lost 1 base, with 4 bases between them. CDR3: CASSFGSGANVLTF. The CDR3 DNA reads TGTGCCAGCAGCTTTGGGTCTGGGGCCAACGTCCTGACTTTC. Full variable domain (outside the CDR3, taken from reference TRBV7-2 and TRBJ2-6): GAGVSQSPSNKVTEKGKDVELRCDPISGHTALYWYRQSLGQGLEFLIYFQGNSAPDKSGLPSDRFSAERTGGSVSTLTIQRTQQEDSAVYLCASSFGSGANVLTFGAGSRLTVL.

This clonotype was recorded many times. This chain connects TRBV7-2 to TRBJ1-1; D remains unclear. CDR3 size: 13 residues. Trimming left V 1 base short and J 3 bases short, with 6 bases between. Germline CDR1 reads SGHTA; CDR2 reads FQGNSA. The DNA of the CDR3 is TGTGCCAGCAGCTTAGGAATCGACACTGAAGCTTTCTTT. It translates to CASSLGIDTEAFF.

The sample holds many counts of this clonotype. The chain carries TRBV20-1 and TRBJ2-5; 11 bases are a match to TRBD1. Germline trimming cut 7 bases from V and 1 base from J; bases unmatched to any gene: 2. The CDR3 has 13 residues. CDR1 and CDR2 from the germline V gene are DFQATT and SNEGSKA (reference sequence). CDR3 in DNA: TGCAGTGGGACAGGGGGCTTCCAAGAGACCCAGTACTTC. It yields the protein CSGTGGFQETQYF.

The chain is built from TRBV10-2 and TRBJ2-1; 8 nucleotides align to TRBD1. The CDR3 spans 14 residues. The germline V gene encodes CDR1 WSHSY and CDR2 SAAADI. V lost 2 bases, J lost 9 bases, and 6 bases stayed unmatched. The CDR3 DNA follows: TGCGCCAGCAGTGAGGCCTGGACAGGGATTGAGCAGTTCTTC. Its protein is CASSEAWTGIEQFF.

This clonotype has a count of ten or more. The chain uses TRBV29-1 and TRBJ1-1, with D unresolved. V was clipped by 1 base and J by 4 bases, with 7 bases between them. Germline V gene lookup returns CDR1 SQVTM and CDR2 ANQGSEA. The CDR3 sequence is 12 residues long. The CDR3 bases are TGCAGCGTTGAAGCCGCAGGCACTGAAGCTTTCTTT. Translating it yields CSVEAAGTEAFF.

Ten or more counts support this clonotype. The rearrangement links TRBV2 to TRBJ1-2, with D tentatively TRBD1 (6 bases). Germline V gene sequence: CDR1 SNHLY, CDR2 FYNNEI. This CDR3 has 13 amino acids. The ends were cut back, 4 bases at V and 4 bases at J, with 10 bases in the middle. The CDR3 DNA follows: TGTGCCAGCAGTGGGACAGAGTTCTATGGCTACACCTTC. This encodes CASSGTEFYGYTF.

This clonotype was detected ten times or more. This chain connects TRBV6-5 to TRBJ2-1; TRBD2 agrees at 11 bases. Germline trimming cut 6 bases from V and 8 bases from J; bases unmatched to any gene: 9. CDR3 length: 15 residues. Germline loops: CDR1 MNHEY, CDR2 SVGAGI. CDR3: CASRGLAGGSDEQFF. The CDR3 DNA follows: TGTGCCAGCAGAGGGCTAGCGGGAGGATCTGATGAGCAGTTCTTC.